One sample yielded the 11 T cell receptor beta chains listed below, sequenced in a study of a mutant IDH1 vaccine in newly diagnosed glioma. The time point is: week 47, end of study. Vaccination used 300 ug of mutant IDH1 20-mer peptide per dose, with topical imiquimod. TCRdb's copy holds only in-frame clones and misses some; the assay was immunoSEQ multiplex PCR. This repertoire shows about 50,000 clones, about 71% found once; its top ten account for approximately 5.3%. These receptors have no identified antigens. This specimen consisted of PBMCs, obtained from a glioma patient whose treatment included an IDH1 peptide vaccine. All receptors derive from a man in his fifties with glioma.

In DNA, the CDR3 is TGTGCCAGCATACTAAAGAAGGAGAGTGAGCAGTTCTTC. Translation: CASILKKESEQFF. The J gene is TRBJ2-1, the V gene TRBV2; D ambiguous. CDR1 and CDR2 from the germline V gene are SNHLY and FYNNEI. The CDR3 loop spans 13 amino acids. Between the trimmed V and J ends, which lost 7 bases and 9 bases, there was a span of 16 bases.

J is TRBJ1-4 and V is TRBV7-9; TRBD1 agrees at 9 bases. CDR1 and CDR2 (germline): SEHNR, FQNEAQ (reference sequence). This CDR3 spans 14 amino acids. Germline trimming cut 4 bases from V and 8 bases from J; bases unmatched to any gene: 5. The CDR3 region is CASSSRDREEKLFF. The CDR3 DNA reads TGTGCCAGCAGCTCCCGGGACAGGGAAGAAAAACTGTTTTTT. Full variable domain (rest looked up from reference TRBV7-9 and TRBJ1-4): DTGVSQNPRHKITKRGQNVTFRCDPISEHNRLYWYRQTLGQGPEFLTYFQNEAQLEKSRLLSDRFSAERPKGSFSTLEIQRTEQGDSAMYLCASSSRDREEKLFFGSGTQLSVL.

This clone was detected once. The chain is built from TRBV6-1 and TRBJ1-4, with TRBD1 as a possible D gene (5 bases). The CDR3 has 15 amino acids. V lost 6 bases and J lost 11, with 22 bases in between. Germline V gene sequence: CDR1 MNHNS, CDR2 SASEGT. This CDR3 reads CASSPNPGEGRKLFF. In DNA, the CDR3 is TGTGCCAGCAGCCCAAACCCGGGGGAGGGTAGGAAACTGTTTTTT.

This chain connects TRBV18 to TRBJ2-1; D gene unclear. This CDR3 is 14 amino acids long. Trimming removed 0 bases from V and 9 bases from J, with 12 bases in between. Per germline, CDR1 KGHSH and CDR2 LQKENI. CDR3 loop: CASSPPFTLGEQFF. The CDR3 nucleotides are TGTGCCAGCTCACCACCTTTCACTTTGGGTGAGCAGTTCTTC. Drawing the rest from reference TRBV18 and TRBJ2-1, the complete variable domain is NAGVMQNPRHLVRRRGQEARLRCSPMKGHSHVYWYRQLPEEGLKFMVYLQKENIIDESGMPKERFSAEFPKEGPSILRIQQVVRGDSAAYFCASSPPFTLGEQFFGPGTRLTVL.

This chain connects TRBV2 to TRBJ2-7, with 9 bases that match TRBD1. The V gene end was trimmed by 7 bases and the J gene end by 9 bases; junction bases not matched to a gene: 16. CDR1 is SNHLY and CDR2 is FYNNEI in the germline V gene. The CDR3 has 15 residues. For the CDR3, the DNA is TGTGCCAGCAACCGAATCGGGACAGGGTCTACGGGGCAGTACTTC. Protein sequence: CASNRIGTGSTGQYF.

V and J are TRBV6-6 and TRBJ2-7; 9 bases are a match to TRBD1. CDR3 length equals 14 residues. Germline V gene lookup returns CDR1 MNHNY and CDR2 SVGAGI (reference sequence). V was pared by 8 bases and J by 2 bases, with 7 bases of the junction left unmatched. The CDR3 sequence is CASGTGQGTYEQYF. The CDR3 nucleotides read TGTGCCAGCGGTACAGGACAGGGGACCTACGAGCAGTACTTC.

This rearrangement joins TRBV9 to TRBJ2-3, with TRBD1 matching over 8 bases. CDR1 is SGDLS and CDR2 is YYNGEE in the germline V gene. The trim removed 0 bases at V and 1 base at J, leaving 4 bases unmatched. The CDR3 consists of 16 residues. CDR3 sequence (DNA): TGTGCCAGCAGCGTAGATGGACAGGGTCGCACAGATACGCAGTATTTT. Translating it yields CASSVDGQGRTDTQYF.

The CDR3 protein is CASSEGPTGGLAIQYF. In DNA, the CDR3 is TGTGCCAGCAGTGAAGGGCCGACAGGGGGCTTGGCCATTCAGTACTTC. The chain has TRBV2 and TRBJ2-4, with 10 bases that match TRBD1. Trimming removed 1 base from V and 9 bases from J; junction bases left unmatched: 9. Germline loops: CDR1 SNHLY, CDR2 FYNNEI. CDR3 length equals 16 residues.

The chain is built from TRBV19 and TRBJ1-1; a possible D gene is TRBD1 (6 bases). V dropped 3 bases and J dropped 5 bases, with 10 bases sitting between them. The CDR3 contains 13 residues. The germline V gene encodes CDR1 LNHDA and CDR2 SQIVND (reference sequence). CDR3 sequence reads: CASSMKGGTEAFF. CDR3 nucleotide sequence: TGTGCCAGTAGTATGAAGGGGGGAACTGAAGCTTTCTTT.

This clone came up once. The CDR3 DNA sequence: TGTGCCAGCAGCTGGCCTCAAGAGACCCAGTACTTC. As protein: CASSWPQETQYF. This chain links TRBV7-8 with TRBJ2-5; the D is unclear. Per the germline V gene, CDR1 is SGHVS and CDR2 is FQNEAQ. The CDR3 runs 12 residues. V was pared by 4 bases and J by 2 bases, with 5 bases between.

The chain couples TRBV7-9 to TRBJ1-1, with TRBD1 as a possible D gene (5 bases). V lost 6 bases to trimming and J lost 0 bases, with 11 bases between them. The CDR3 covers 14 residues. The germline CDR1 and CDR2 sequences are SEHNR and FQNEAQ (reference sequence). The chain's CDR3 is CASRPQGMNTEAFF. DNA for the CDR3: TGTGCCAGCAGACCTCAGGGTATGAACACTGAAGCTTTCTTT.